Following are 23 T cell receptor beta chains from one sample sequenced in a study of T cells in Graves' hyperthyroidism and ophthalmopathy. Amplification of TCR beta CDR3 regions used RNA as the template. With the HTBI primer set, the TCR CDR3 went through a first round of RT-PCR. TCRdb re-analysed the multiplex PCR reads in MiXCR, keeping a single row per CDR3 protein. This table has 550,000 to 700,000 distinct CDR3 sequences, around 45% appearing once. Sequenced: peripheral blood or thyroid tissue (not recorded which). The receptors come from an adult woman with Graves' disease, either hyperthyroidism or ophthalmopathy (not recorded which).

The chain employs TRBV2 and TRBJ2-1; D unclear. The CDR3 is made up of 13 amino acids. Germline V gives CDR1 SNHLY, CDR2 FYNNEI. V was pared by 1 base and J by 9 bases, with 10 bases between. CDR3 coding DNA: TGTGCCAGCAGTGAAGTGGAGAACACTGAGCAGTTCTTC. It codes for CASSEVENTEQFF.

Concerning this clonotype: The junction departs from germline at one end; a sequencing error may be responsible. This chain joins TRBV7-7 and TRBJ1-1; D uncertain. Germline V gene data show CDR1 as SSHAT and CDR2 as FNYEAQ (reference sequence). This CDR3 is 16 amino acids long. The CDR3 reads CASSLALIEGNTEAFF. The CDR3 region has the DNA TGTGCTAGCAGCTTAGCGCTAATAGAGGGAAACACTGAAGCTTTCTTT.

There are many counts of this clonotype. The gene calls are TRBV20-1 and TRBJ1-2, with 8 bases that match TRBD1. CDR1 DFQATT and CDR2 SNEGSKA come from the germline V gene (reference sequence). V shed 4 bases, J shed 4 bases, and the junction held 5 bases outside the gene matches. The CDR3 contains 13 residues. The CDR3 is CSATQGAGYGYTF. The CDR3 DNA reads as TGCAGTGCTACCCAGGGGGCAGGCTATGGCTACACCTTC.

The rearrangement joins TRBV7-9 to TRBJ2-5, with a possible D match to TRBD1 (6 bases). Germline-derived CDR1 and CDR2 are SEHNR and FQNEAQ (reference sequence). The CDR3 length is 15 residues. V shed 2 bases and J shed 5 bases, with 15 bases lying between them. In nucleotides, the CDR3 is TGTGCCAGCAGCTTATGGGGCAGGGGCGGGGAGACCCAGTACTTC. Amino acids: CASSLWGRGGETQYF. The complete variable domain, with remaining parts taken from reference TRBV7-9 and TRBJ2-5, reads DTGVSQNPRHKITKRGQNVTFRCDPISEHNRLYWYRQTLGQGPEFLTYFQNEAQLEKSRLLSDRFSAERPKGSFSTLEIQRTEQGDSAMYLCASSLWGRGGETQYFGPGTRLLVL.

This clonotype was detected many times. J is TRBJ1-2 and V is TRBV9; TRBD1 matches 7 bases. V shed 5 bases, J shed 3 bases, and the junction held 13 bases outside the gene matches. Germline-derived CDR1 and CDR2 are SGDLS and YYNGEE. The CDR3 sequence is 16 residues long. The CDR3 region has the DNA TGTGCCAGCAGAGATCTGACAGGGCTAGGGGACTATGGCTACACCTTC. This gives the protein CASRDLTGLGDYGYTF.

This clonotype was observed at least ten times. DNA of the CDR3: TGTGCCAGCAGCTTGTTGGGGGTTCGTTCCTACGAGCAGTACTTC. This translates into CASSLLGVRSYEQYF. The chain recombines TRBV5-5 with TRBJ2-7; perhaps D is TRBD1 or TRBD2 (5 bases each). The CDR3 is 15 residues long. Germline assignment: CDR1 SGHKS and CDR2 YYEKEE (reference sequence). V was clipped by 1 base and J by 1 base, with 12 bases between them.

This clonotype came up many times. The chain recombines TRBV2 with TRBJ1-2, with D possibly TRBD1 on 6 matching bases. Trimming left V 7 bases short and J 8 bases short, with 20 bases between. Germline CDR1 SNHLY, CDR2 FYNNEI. The CDR3 spans 14 residues. CDR3 in amino acids: CASNTNRESGGYTF. CDR3 bases: TGTGCCAGCAATACCAACAGGGAATCGGGCGGCTACACCTTC. The full variable domain, its missing parts supplied by reference TRBV2 and TRBJ1-2, is EPEVTQTPSHQVTQMGQEVILRCVPISNHLYFYWYRQILGQKVEFLVSFYNNEISEKSEIFDDQFSVERPDGSNFTLKIRSTKLEDSAMYFCASNTNRESGGYTFGSGTRLTVV.

The chain recombines TRBV12-3 or TRBV12-4 with TRBJ1-4, with 8 nucleotides matching TRBD1. Unmatched junction bases numbered 7, after V lost 4 bases and J lost 3 bases. The CDR3 consists of 16 residues. The CDR3: CASSSVPGQANEKLFF. The DNA of the CDR3 is TGTGCCAGCAGTTCAGTCCCGGGACAGGCTAATGAAAAACTGTTTTTT.

This clonotype has more than one count but fewer than ten. This chain connects TRBV10-3 to TRBJ2-7; a weak D match, TRBD1 (6 bases). The CDR3 runs 13 residues. Trimming stripped 7 bases from V and 0 bases from J, with 10 bases between. Germline V lookup: CDR1 ENHRY, CDR2 SYGVKD. CDR3 coding DNA: TGTGCCATCAAACCAGGGGACTCCTACGAGCAGTACTTC. The encoded protein is CAIKPGDSYEQYF.

This clonotype was detected many times. CDR3 amino acids: CASSLGSWGYTF. CDR3 DNA sequence: TGTGCCAGCAGTTTAGGGTCCTGGGGCTACACCTTC. The V call is TRBV12-3 or TRBV12-4, the J call TRBJ1-2; D remains unclear. Trimming shortened V by 1 base and J by 8 bases, and 8 bases separated the two germline ends. CDR3 length: 12 amino acids.

This chain connects TRBV20-1 to TRBJ1-6; a weak D match, TRBD1 (5 bases). Trimming took off 0 bases at V and 10 bases at J, with 19 bases between the two ends. The germline gives CDR1 DFQATT, CDR2 SNEGSKA (reference sequence). The CDR3 is 16 residues long. CDR3 region: CSARDSGQGEWSPLHF. The CDR3 region has the DNA TGCAGTGCTAGAGATTCGGGGCAGGGTGAATGGTCACCCCTCCACTTT.

The chain couples TRBV4-3 to TRBJ2-6; no firm D call. V was shortened by 5 bases and J by 2 bases, with 4 bases between the two germline ends. CDR1 is LGHNA, CDR2 YSLEER, per germline. The CDR3 has 13 residues. The CDR3 nucleotides read TGCGCCAGCAGCTATACTGGGGCCAACGTCCTGACTTTC. Protein sequence: CASSYTGANVLTF.

This clonotype was seen at least ten times. The chain is built from TRBV19 and TRBJ1-1, with D tentatively TRBD1 (5 bases). The CDR3 contains 15 residues. Trimming took off 5 bases at V and 3 bases at J, with 16 bases between the two ends. In germline, CDR1 is LNHDA, CDR2 SQIVND (reference sequence). CDR3 region: CASSSLAGRHTEAFF. The CDR3, as DNA: TGTGCCAGTAGTTCCCTCGCAGGGAGGCACACTGAAGCTTTCTTT.

Many counts were recorded for this clonotype. This sequence joins TRBV6-2 or TRBV6-3 and TRBJ2-7; D is unresolved. This CDR3 region has 13 residues. V dropped 5 bases and J dropped 1 base, with 9 bases sitting between them. Germline V gives CDR1 MNHEY, CDR2 SVGEGT. The CDR3, as DNA: TGTGCCAGCAGTGAACCCCCTTCCTACGAGCAGTACTTC. Translation: CASSEPPSYEQYF.

Written as DNA, the CDR3 is TGTGCCAGCAGTGCAGGGATGAATTCACCCCTCCACTTT. Its translation: CASSAGMNSPLHF. The chain joins TRBV25-1 to TRBJ1-6; a possible D gene is TRBD1 (5 bases). CDR3 size: 13 residues. The V end lost 4 bases, the J end lost 7 bases, and 8 bases lay between the germline ends. The V gene's germline CDR1 is MGHDK and CDR2 SYGVNS.

This clonotype was detected many times. The chain has TRBV3-1 and TRBJ2-7; no clear D. The CDR3 runs 15 residues. Trimming removed 7 bases from V and 5 bases from J, with 21 bases in between. CDR1 and CDR2 from the germline V gene are LGHDT and YNNKEL (reference sequence). The CDR3 sequence is CASKSSASWTHEQYF. CDR3 sequence (DNA): TGTGCCAGCAAATCCTCGGCTAGTTGGACCCACGAGCAGTACTTC.

This clonotype was recorded many times. The chain couples TRBV24-1 to TRBJ1-5; 7 positions agree with TRBD1. V shed 5 bases and J 4 bases; nucleotides not matched to a gene: 4. The CDR3 covers 14 residues. Germline CDR1 and CDR2: KGHDR and SFDVKD. The CDR3, as DNA: TGTGCCACCAGTGGACAGGGAGGGAATCAGCCCCAGCATTTT. Protein sequence: CATSGQGGNQPQHF.

The chain combines TRBV2 with TRBJ2-5, with TRBD1 identical over 8 bases. The CDR3 extends over 16 amino acids. Germline assignment: CDR1 SNHLY and CDR2 FYNNEI. Unmatched junction bases numbered 14, after V lost 6 bases and J lost 5 bases. In nucleotides, the CDR3 is TGTGCCAGCAGCGAGGGACGGCAGGGGGCATGGGAGACCCAGTACTTC. This encodes CASSEGRQGAWETQYF.

This clonotype was observed at least ten times. This chain joins TRBV4-1 and TRBJ1-1, with D possibly TRBD1 on 6 matching bases. Germline V gives CDR1 MGHRA, CDR2 YSYEKL. V was trimmed by 1 base and J by 4 bases, leaving 13 bases between them. The CDR3 runs 15 residues. CDR3 in DNA: TGCGCCAGCAGCCAAGGCCCAGGGGTGAGCACTGAAGCTTTCTTT. Its protein product is CASSQGPGVSTEAFF.

This clonotype was picked up many times. V usage is TRBV6-5 and J usage is TRBJ1-1, with a tentative D call TRBD1 (5 bases). CDR1 is MNHEY and CDR2 is SVGAGI in the germline V gene. CDR3 length: 13 residues. V dropped 6 bases and J dropped 3 bases, with 11 bases sitting between them. The CDR3 DNA is TGTGCCAGCAGGTGGGGGTTCGACACTGAAGCTTTCTTT. Amino acid sequence: CASRWGFDTEAFF.

This clonotype was observed many times. The chain has TRBV6-5 and TRBJ2-5; D is possibly TRBD2 (6 bases). This CDR3 is built from 15 residues. Trimming pared 4 bases from V and 3 bases from J, leaving 15 bases between. Germline assignment: CDR1 MNHEY and CDR2 SVGAGI. The CDR3 spells CASSSSGRPKETQYF. In nucleotides, the CDR3 is TGTGCCAGCAGTTCGAGCGGGCGTCCAAAAGAGACCCAGTACTTC.

The genes are TRBV5-1 and TRBJ2-5; D may be TRBD1 (7 bases). V lost 4 bases to trimming and J lost 2 bases, with 15 bases between them. Germline assignment: CDR1 SGHRS and CDR2 YFSETQ. This CDR3 is built from 15 residues. In nucleotides, the CDR3 is TGCGCCAGCAGCACGGGGGACAGTAGACAAGAGACCCAGTACTTC. Its translation: CASSTGDSRQETQYF.

This chain links TRBV14 with TRBJ1-1, with 7 nucleotides matching TRBD1. Germline values: CDR1 SGHDN, CDR2 FVKESK. The trim removed 2 bases at V and 11 bases at J, leaving 5 bases unmatched. The CDR3 spans 12 residues. The CDR3 nucleotides are TGTGCCAGCAGCCAATGGCGCAGGGGGGCTTTCTTT. Protein sequence: CASSQWRRGAFF.